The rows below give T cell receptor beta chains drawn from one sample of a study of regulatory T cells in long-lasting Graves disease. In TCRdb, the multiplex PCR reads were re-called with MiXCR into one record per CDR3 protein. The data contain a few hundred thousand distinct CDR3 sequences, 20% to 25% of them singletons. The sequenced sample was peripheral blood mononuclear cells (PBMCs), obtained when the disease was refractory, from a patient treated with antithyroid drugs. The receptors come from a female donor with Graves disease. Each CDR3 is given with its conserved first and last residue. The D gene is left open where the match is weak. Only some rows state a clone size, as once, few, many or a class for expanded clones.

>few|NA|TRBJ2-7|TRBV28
TGTGCCAGCAGTCCAACGACAGTCCCCCACGAGCAGTACTTC
CASSPTTVPHEQYF
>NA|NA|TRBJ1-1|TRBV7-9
TGTGCCAGCAGCTTGGACGGGGAGGGGAACACTGAAGCTTTCTTT
CASSLDGEGNTEAFF
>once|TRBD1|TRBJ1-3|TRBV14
TGTGCCAGCAGCCAAGATCCGGGACAGGGCCGTAACACCATATATTTT
CASSQDPGQGRNTIYF
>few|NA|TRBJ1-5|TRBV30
TGTGCCTGGAGAAAGTACGAGAATCAGCCCCAGCATTTT
CAWRKYENQPQHF
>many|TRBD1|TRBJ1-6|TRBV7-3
TGTGCCAGCAGCCCGGACAGGGCAGAAAATTCACCCCTCCACTTT
CASSPDRAENSPLHF
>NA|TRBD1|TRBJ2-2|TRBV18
TGTGCCAGCTCACCAACGGACAGGATGAACACCGGGGAGCTGTTTTTT
CASSPTDRMNTGELFF
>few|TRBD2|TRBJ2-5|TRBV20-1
TGCAGTGCAAGACTAGCGGGATTGGAAGAGACCCAGTACTTC
CSARLAGLEETQYF
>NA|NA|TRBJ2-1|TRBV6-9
TGTGCCAGCAGTTGGGGTTATAATGAGCAGTTCTTC
CASSWGYNEQFF
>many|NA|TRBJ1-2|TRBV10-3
TGTGCCATCAGTGAGTCGTGGTCAGCCCCTAGTAATGGCTACACCTTC
CAISESWSAPSNGYTF
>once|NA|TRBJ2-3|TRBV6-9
TGTGCCAGCAGTTCCCTTCCAATCGTTCTAGTGGCCTCCACAGATACGCAGTATTTT
CASSSLPIVLVASTDTQYF
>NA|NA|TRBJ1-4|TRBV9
TGTGCCAGCAGCGTAGGCCGTAATGAAAAACTGTTTTTT
CASSVGRNEKLFF
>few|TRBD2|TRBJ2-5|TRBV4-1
TGCGCCAGCAGCCAAGATTGGGGACTAGCGGGAAAAGAGACCCAGTACTTC
CASSQDWGLAGKETQYF
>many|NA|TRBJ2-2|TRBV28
TGTGCCAGCAGTGGGGGACAGAACACCGGGGAGCTGTTTTTT
CASSGGQNTGELFF
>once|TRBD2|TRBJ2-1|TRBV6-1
TGTGCCAGCTGGGGACTAACAAACAATGAGCAGTTCTTC
CASWGLTNNEQFF
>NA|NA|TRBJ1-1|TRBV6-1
TGTGCCAGCACACGGGGCGCTGAAGCTTTCTTT
CASTRGAEAFF
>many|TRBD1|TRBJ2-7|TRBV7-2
TGTGCCAGCAGCGCCTCAACGGGACAGGGGACCGAGCAGTACTTC
CASSASTGQGTEQYF
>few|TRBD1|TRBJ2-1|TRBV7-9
TGTGCCAGCAGCCAAAGGGTGGGGACAGCTAACAATGAGCAGTTCTTC
CASSQRVGTANNEQFF
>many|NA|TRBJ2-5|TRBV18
TGTGCCAGCTCACCGGATGAAGAGACCCAGTACTTC
CASSPDEETQYF
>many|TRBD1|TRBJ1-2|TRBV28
TGTGCCAGCAGTTTGGGGGACAGCCTAATATGGCGCTACACCTTC
CASSLGDSLIWRYTF
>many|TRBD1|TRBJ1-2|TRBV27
TGTGCCAGCAGTTTTCTTCGGACAGGGGGCGTTATGCCTGGCTACACCTTC
CASSFLRTGGVMPGYTF
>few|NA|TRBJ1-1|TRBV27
TGTGCCAGCAGTTCATCAGTGGAGACTGAAGCTTTCTTT
CASSSSVETEAFF
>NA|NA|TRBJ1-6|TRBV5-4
TGTGCCAGCAGCTTGGATGAGTCACCCCTCCACTTT
CASSLDESPLHF
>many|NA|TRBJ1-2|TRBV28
TGTGCCAGCAGTTCCCCGGCGGGGGTCGATGGCTACACCTTC
CASSSPAGVDGYTF
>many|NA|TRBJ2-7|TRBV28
TGTGCCAGCAGTTCCCCGCAGGGAAACTACGAGCAGTACTTC
CASSSPQGNYEQYF
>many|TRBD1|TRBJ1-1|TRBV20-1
TGCAGTGCTCACAAGACAGGGCTGAACACTGAAGCTTTCTTT
CSAHKTGLNTEAFF
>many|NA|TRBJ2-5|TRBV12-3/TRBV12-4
TGTGCCAGCAGTTTCGCGGCAGCGGCTCGGGCGACCCAGTACTTC
CASSFAAAARATQYF
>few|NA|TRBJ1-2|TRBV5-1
TGCGCCAGCAGCTTTTTTGGGAGCGGGACCAATGGCTACACCTTC
CASSFFGSGTNGYTF
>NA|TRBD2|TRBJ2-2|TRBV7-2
TGTGCCAGCAGCCCCGGGACTAGCATCGGGGAGCTGTTTTTT
CASSPGTSIGELFF
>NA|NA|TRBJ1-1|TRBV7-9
TGTGCCAGCAGCCTGGTGGGGGTAGACACTGAAGCTTTCTTT
CASSLVGVDTEAFF
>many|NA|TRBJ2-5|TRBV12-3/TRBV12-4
TGTGCCAGCAGCAACAGGATCCAAGAGACCCAGTACTTC
CASSNRIQETQYF
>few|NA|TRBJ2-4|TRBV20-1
TGCAGTGCTAGAGATCCAGGAGGTTTAGCACCCAAAAACATTCAGTACTTC
CSARDPGGLAPKNIQYF
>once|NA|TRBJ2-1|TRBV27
TGTGCCAGCAGTTCTAATACGGGATCTGAGCAGTTCTTC
CASSSNTGSEQFF
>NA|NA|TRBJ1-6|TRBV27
TGTGCCAGCAGCGAACGACCGTTCGGCAATTATAATTCACCCCTCCACTTT
CASSERPFGNYNSPLHF
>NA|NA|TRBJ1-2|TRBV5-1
TGCGCCAGCAGACAGTCTAAACAGGGAAACACTAACTATGGCTACACCTTC
CASRQSKQGNTNYGYTF
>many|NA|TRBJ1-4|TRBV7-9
TGTGCCAGCAGCTTCGGGACAAATAATGAAAAACTGTTTTTT
CASSFGTNNEKLFF
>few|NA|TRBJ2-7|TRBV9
TGTGCCAGCAGCGTGGGCAGCTCCCTCGAGCAGTACTTC
CASSVGSSLEQYF
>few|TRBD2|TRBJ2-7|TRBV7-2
TGTGCCAGCAGCTCCTCTAGCGGCGGCTACGAGCAGTACTTC
CASSSSSGGYEQYF
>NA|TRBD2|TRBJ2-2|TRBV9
TGTGCCAGCAGCGTAGAGCGGGAGAACACCGGGGAGCTGTTTTTT
CASSVERENTGELFF
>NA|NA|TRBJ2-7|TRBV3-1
TGTGGCAGCAGCCAAGAAGACGGCCAGCTTACCCCCTACGAGCAGTACTTC
CGSSQEDGQLTPYEQYF
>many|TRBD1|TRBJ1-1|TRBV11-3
TGTGCCACCTCGACAGGGACGGGGGCCAGGTCTGAAGCTTTCTTT
CATSTGTGARSEAFF
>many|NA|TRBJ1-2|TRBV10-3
TGTGCCATCAGTGGACTTACAGGGCATGGCTACACCTTC
CAISGLTGHGYTF
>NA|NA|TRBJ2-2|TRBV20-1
TGCAGTGCCGGCCGGCAAGCGGAGAACACCGGGGAGCTGTTTTTT
CSAGRQAENTGELFF
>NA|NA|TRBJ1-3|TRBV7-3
TGTGCCAGCAGCTCAGGTCCCAGCTCTGGAAACACCATATATTTT
CASSSGPSSGNTIYF
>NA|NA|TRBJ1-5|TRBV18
TGTGCCAGCTCACCACAGGCGGGCAATCAGCCCCAGCATTTT
CASSPQAGNQPQHF
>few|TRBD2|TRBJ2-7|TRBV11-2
TGTGCCAGTACGGGGGGGGTGGGGGCCTACGAGCAGTACTTC
CASTGGVGAYEQYF